The entry below describes one T cell receptor (beta chain). Its target is unknown. This sample stems from a study of tumor-infiltrating lymphocytes in localized non-small cell lung cancer. Whole-study context: Some samples were collected after neoadjuvant chemotherapy; smokers, never-smokers and several histologies were included.

Points from the study as a whole: Only some patients had TCR sequencing, depending on available tissue. IM1 and IM2 tumors showed no difference in T-cell fraction. TCRbeta sequencing showed higher T cell infiltration in tumors than uninvolved lung.

Only in-frame clones appear in the TCRdb table, and some are missing; sequencing was by immunoSEQ multiplex PCR. The sample consists of some 5,000 clones, 95% to 96% of them appearing once. Germline CDR1 and CDR2: GTSNPN and SVGIG (reference sequence). The CDR3 length is 13 residues. V was pared by 2 bases and J by 0 bases, with 7 bases between. The chain carries TRBV30 and TRBJ1-1; a possible D gene is TRBD1 (6 bases). Sequencing was done on a sample of uninvolved lung tissue not adjacent to the tumor. The sequence came from a human donor with non-small cell lung cancer. Here the CDR3 reads CAWSRGLNTEAFF. CDR3 DNA sequence: TGTGCCTGGAGTAGGGGGTTGAACACTGAAGCTTTCTTT.